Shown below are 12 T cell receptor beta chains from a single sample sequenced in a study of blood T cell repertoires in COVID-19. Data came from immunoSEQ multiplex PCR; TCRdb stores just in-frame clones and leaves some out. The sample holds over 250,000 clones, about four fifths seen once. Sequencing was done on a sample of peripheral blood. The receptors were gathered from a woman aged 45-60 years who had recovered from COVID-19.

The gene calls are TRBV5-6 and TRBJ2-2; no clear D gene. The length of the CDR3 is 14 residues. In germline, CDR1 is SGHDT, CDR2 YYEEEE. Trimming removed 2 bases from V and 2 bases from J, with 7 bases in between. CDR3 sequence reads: CASSFGRNTGELFF. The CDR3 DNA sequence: TGTGCCAGCAGCTTTGGCCGAAACACCGGGGAGCTGTTTTTT.

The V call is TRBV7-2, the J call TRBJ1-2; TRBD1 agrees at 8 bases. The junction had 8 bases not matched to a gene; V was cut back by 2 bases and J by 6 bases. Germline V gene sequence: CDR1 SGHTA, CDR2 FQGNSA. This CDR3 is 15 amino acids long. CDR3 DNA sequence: TGTGCCAGCAGCTTAAGGTCCAGGGGGCGCGATGGCTACACCTTC. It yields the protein CASSLRSRGRDGYTF.

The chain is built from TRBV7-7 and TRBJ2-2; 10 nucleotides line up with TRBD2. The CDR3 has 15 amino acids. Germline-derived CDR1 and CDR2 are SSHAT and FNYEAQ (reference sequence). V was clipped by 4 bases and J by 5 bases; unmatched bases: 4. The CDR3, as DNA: TGTGCCAGCAGCTCTAGCGGGAGAAAAACCGGGGAGCTGTTTTTT. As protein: CASSSSGRKTGELFF.

The CDR3 loop is CASSRWADQETQYF. In DNA, the CDR3 is TGTGCCAGCAGCCGATGGGCAGACCAAGAGACCCAGTACTTC. This chain uses TRBV4-2 with TRBJ2-5; D remains ambiguous. V lost 4 bases and J lost 0, with 9 bases in between. Germline V gene lookup returns CDR1 LGHNA and CDR2 YNFKEQ. The CDR3 runs to 14 residues.

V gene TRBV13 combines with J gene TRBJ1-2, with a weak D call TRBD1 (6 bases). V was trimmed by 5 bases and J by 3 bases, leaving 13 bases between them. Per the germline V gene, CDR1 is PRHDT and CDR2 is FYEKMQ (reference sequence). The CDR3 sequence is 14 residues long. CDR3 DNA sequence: TGTGCCAGCAGCAAAACGCCAGGGGACTATGGCTACACCTTC. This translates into CASSKTPGDYGYTF.

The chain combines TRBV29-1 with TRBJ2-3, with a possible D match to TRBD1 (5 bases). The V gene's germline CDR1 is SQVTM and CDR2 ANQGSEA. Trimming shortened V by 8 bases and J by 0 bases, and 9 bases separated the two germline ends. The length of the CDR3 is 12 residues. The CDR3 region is CSWRQSTDTQYF. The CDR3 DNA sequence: TGCAGCTGGCGACAGAGCACAGATACGCAGTATTTT.

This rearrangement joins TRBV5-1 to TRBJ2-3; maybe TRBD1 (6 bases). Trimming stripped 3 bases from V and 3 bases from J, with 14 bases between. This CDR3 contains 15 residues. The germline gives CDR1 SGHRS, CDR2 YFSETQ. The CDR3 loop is CASSSETGGTDTQYF. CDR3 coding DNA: TGCGCCAGCAGCTCCGAGACAGGAGGAACAGATACGCAGTATTTT.

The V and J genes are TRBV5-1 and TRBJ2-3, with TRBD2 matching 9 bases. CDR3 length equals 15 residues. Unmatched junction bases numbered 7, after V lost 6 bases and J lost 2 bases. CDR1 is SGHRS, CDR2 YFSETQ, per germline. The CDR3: CASKTSGYHTDTQYF. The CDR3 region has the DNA TGCGCCAGCAAGACTAGCGGATACCACACAGATACGCAGTATTTT.

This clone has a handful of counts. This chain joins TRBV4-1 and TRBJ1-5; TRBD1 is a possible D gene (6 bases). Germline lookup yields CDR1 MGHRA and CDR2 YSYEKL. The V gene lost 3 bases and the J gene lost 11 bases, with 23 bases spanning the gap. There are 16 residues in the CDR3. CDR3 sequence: CASSQLPGDNLWAQHF. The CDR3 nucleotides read TGCGCCAGCAGCCAGCTTCCTGGGGACAACCTTTGGGCCCAGCATTTT.

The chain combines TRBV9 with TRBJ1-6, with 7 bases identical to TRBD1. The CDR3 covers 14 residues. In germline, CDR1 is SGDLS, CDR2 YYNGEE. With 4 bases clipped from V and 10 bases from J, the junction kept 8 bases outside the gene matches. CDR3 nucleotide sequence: TGTGCCAGCAGCCTCGGACAGGCTCGCTCACCCCTCCACTTT. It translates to CASSLGQARSPLHF.

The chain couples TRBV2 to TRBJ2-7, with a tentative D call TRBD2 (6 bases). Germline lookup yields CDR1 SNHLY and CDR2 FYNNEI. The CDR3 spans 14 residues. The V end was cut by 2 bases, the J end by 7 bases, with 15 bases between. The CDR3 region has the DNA TGTGCCAGCAGTGAAAGGCGCGGGGCGGAGGAGCAGTACTTC. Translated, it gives CASSERRGAEEQYF.

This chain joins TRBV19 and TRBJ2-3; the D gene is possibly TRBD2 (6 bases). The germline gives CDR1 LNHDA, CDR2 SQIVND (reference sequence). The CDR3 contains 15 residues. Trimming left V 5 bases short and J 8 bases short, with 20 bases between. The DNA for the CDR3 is TGTGCCAGTAGTTCTGGCGGGGTATCAGGTGGTACGCAGTATTTT. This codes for CASSSGGVSGGTQYF.